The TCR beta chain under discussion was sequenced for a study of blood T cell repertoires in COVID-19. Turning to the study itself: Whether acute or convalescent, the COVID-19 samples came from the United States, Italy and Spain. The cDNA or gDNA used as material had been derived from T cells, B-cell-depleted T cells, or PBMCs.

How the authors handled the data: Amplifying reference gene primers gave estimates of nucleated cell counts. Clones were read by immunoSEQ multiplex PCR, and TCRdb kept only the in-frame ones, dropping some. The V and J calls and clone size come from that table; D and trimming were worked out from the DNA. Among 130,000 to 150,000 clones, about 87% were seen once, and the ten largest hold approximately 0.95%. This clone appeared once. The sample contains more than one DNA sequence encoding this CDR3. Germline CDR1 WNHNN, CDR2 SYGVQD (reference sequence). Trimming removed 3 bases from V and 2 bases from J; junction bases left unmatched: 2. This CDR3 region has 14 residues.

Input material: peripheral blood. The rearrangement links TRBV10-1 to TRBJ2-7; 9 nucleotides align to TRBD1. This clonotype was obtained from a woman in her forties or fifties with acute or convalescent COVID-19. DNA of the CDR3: TGCGCCAGCAGTGAAAGGACAGGGGCCTACGAGCAGTACTTC. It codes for CASSERTGAYEQYF.